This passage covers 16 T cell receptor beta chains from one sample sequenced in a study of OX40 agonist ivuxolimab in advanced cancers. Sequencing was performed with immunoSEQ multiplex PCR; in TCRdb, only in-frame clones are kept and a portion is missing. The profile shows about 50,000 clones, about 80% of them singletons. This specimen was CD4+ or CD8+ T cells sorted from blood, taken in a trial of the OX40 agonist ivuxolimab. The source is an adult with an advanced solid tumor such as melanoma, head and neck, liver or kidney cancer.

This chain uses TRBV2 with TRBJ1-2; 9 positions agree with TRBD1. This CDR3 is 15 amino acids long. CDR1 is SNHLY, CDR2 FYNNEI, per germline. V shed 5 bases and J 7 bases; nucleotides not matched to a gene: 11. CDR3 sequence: CASSKWGQGASGYTF. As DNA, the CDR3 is TGTGCCAGCAGTAAATGGGGACAGGGTGCCTCTGGCTACACCTTC.

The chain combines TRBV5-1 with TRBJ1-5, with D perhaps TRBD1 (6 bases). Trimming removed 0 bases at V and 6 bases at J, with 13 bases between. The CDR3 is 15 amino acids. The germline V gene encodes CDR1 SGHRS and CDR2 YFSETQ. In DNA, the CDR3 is TGCGCCAGCAGCTTGGTGGGGGCAGGCGGTCAGCCCCAGCATTTT. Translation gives CASSLVGAGGQPQHF.

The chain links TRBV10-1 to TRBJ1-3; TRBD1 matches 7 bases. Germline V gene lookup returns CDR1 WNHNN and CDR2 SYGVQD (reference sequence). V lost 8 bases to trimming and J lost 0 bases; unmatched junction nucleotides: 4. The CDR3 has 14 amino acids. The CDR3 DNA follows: TGCGCCAGCGCGACAGGGTACTCTGGAAACACCATATATTTT. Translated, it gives CASATGYSGNTIYF.

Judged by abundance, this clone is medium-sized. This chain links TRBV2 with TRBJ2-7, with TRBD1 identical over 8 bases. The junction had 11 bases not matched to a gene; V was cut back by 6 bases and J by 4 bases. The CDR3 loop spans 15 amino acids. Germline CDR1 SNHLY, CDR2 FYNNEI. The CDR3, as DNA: TGTGCCAGCAGGGACCAGGGGGCGGCCTCGTACGAGCAGTACTTC. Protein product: CASRDQGAASYEQYF.

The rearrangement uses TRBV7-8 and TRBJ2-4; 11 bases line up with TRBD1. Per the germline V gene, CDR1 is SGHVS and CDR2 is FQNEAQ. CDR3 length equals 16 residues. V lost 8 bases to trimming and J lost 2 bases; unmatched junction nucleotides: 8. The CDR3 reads CASSFGTGGPKNIQYF. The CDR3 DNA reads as TGTGCCAGCTCCTTCGGGACAGGGGGTCCCAAAAACATTCAGTACTTC.

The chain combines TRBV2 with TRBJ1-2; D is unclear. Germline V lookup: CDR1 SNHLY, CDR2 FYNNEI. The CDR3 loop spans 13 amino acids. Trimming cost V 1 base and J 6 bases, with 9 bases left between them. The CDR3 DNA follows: TGTGCCAGCAGTGAAGGGGCAAGCGATGGCTACACCTTC. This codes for CASSEGASDGYTF.

CDR3 loop: CASSTGTYEQYF. The CDR3 DNA follows: TGCGCCAGCAGCACGGGTACCTACGAGCAGTACTTC. This chain joins TRBV5-1 and TRBJ2-7; D gene ambiguous. Germline V CDR1 and CDR2: SGHRS, YFSETQ. Trimming removed 4 bases from V and 2 bases from J, with 7 bases in between. This CDR3 contains 12 residues.

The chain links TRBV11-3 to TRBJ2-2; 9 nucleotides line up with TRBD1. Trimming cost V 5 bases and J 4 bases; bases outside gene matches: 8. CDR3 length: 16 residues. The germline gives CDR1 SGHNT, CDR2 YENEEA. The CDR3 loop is CASSQETGGPTGELFF. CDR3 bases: TGTGCCAGCAGCCAAGAAACAGGGGGCCCCACCGGGGAGCTGTTTTTT. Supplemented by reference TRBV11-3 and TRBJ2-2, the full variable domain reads EAGVVQSPRYKIIEKKQPVAFWCNPISGHNTLYWYLQNLGQGPELLIRYENEEAVDDSQLPKDRFSAERLKGVDSTLKIQPAELGDSAVYLCASSQETGGPTGELFFGEGSRLTVL.

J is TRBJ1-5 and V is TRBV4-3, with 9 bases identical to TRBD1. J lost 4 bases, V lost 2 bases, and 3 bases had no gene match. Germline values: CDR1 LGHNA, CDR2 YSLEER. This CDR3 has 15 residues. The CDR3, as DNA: TGCGCCAGCAGCCAATCTGGGACAGGGAATCAGCCCCAGCATTTT. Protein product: CASSQSGTGNQPQHF.

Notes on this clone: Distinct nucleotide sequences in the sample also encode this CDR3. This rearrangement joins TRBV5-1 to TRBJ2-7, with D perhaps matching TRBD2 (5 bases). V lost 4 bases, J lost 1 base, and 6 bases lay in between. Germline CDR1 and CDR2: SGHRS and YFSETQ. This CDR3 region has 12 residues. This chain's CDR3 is CASSRGSYEQYF. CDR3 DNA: TGCGCCAGCAGCCGAGGGTCCTACGAGCAGTACTTC.

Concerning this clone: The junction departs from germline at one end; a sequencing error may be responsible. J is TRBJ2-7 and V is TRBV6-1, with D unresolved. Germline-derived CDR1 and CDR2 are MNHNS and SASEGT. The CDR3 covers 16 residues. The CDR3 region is CASSKAPSEKNYEQYF. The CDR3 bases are TGTGCCAGCAGTAAAGCTCCCTCCGAGAAGAACTACGAGCAGTACTTC.

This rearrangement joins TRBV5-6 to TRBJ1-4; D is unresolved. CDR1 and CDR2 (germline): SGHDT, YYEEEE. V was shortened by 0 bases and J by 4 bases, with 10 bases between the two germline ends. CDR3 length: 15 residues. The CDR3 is CASSLEVMGNEKLFF. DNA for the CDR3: TGTGCCAGCAGCTTGGAGGTGATGGGTAATGAAAAACTGTTTTTT.

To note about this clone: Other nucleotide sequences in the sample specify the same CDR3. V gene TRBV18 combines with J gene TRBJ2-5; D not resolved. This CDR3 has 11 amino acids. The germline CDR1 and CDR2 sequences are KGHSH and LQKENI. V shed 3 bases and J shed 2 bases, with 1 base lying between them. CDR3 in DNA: TGTGCCAGCTCACCTCAAGAGACCCAGTACTTC. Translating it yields CASSPQETQYF.

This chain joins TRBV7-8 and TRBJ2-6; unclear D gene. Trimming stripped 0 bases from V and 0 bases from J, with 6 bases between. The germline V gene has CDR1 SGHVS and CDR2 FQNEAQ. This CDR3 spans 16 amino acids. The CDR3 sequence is CASSLARSSGANVLTF. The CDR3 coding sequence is TGTGCCAGCAGCTTAGCGCGCAGCTCTGGGGCCAACGTCCTGACTTTC.

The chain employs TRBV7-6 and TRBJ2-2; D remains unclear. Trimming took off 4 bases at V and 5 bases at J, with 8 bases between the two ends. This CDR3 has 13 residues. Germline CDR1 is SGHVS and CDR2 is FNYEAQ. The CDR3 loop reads CASSSDWTGELFF. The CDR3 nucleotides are TGTGCCAGCAGCTCCGACTGGACCGGGGAGCTGTTTTTT.

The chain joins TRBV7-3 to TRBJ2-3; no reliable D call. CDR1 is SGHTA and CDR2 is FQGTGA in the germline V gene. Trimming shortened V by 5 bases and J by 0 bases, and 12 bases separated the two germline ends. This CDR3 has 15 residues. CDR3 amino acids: CASSPLGPSTDTQYF. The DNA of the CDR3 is TGTGCCAGCAGCCCCTTGGGCCCTAGCACAGATACGCAGTATTTT.